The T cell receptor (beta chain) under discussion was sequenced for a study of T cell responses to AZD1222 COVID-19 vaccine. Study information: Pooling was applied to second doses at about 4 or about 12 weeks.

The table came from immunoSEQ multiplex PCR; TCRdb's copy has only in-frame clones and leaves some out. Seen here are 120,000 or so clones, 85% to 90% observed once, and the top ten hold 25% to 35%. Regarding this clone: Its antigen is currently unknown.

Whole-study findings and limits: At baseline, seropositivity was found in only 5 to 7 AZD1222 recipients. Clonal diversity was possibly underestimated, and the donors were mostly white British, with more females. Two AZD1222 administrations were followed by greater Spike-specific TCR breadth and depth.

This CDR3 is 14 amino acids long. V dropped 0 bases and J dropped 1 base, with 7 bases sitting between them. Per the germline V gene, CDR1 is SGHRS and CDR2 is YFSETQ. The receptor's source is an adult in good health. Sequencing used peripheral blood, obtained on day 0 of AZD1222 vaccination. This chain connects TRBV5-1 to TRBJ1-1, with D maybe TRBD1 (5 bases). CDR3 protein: CASSLDRPNTEAFF. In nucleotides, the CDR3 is TGCGCCAGCAGCTTGGACAGGCCGAACACTGAAGCTTTCTTT.